The present TCR beta chain was sequenced within a study of T cell changes during pregnancy in multiple sclerosis. This table comes from immunoSEQ multiplex PCR, and its TCRdb copy is limited to in-frame clones, with some not included. Among some 100,000 clones listed, about 94% were seen once. This CDR3 is built from 16 residues. Germline CDR1 and CDR2: MNHNS and SASEGT. V was cut by 0 bases and J by 3 bases, with 14 bases left in between. This TCR derives from a female donor with multiple sclerosis, enrolled in a pregnancy study. Sequencing used peripheral blood, obtained before pregnancy. This rearrangement joins TRBV6-1 to TRBJ2-5; possible D gene TRBD2, 6 bases. The CDR3 sequence: CASSEAIWDLKETQYF. In DNA, the CDR3 is TGTGCCAGCAGTGAAGCGATCTGGGACTTAAAAGAGACCCAGTACTTC.